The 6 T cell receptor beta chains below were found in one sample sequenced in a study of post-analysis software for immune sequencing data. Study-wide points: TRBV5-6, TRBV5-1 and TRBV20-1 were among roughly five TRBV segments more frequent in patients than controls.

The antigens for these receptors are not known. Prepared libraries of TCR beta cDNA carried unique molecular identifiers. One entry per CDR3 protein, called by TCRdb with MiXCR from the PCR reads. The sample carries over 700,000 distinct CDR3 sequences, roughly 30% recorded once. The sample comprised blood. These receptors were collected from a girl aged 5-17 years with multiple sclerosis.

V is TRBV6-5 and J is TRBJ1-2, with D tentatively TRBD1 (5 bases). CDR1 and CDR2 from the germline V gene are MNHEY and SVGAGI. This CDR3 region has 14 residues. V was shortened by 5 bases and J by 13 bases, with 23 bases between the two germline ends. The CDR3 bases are TGTGCCAGCAGTCCCCTCCGGGGGATCCGCAGTCCCACCTTC. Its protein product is CASSPLRGIRSPTF.

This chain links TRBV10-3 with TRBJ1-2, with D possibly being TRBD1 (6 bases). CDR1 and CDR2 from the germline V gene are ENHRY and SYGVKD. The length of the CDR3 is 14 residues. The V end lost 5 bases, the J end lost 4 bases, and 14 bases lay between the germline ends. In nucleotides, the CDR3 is TGTGCCATCAGTAACTGGGACACCAGCTATGGCTACACCTTC. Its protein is CAISNWDTSYGYTF.

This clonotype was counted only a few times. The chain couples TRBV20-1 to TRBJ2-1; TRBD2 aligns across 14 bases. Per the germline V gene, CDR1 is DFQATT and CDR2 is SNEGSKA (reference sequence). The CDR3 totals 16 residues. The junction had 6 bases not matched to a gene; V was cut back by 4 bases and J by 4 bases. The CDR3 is CSAKTSGRASYNEQFF. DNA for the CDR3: TGCAGTGCTAAGACTAGCGGGAGGGCCTCGTACAATGAGCAGTTCTTC.

The CDR3 bases are TGTGCCAGCAGCCGGAGCTTGGGGGCCTACAATGAGCAGTTCTTC. It specifies CASSRSLGAYNEQFF. The chain links TRBV7-9 to TRBJ2-1, with D perhaps being TRBD1 or TRBD2 (5 bases each). CDR1 is SEHNR, CDR2 FQNEAQ, per germline (reference sequence). This CDR3 spans 15 amino acids. V lost 5 bases, J lost 2 bases, and 13 bases lay in between. Supplemented by reference TRBV7-9 and TRBJ2-1, the full variable domain reads DTGVSQNPRHKITKRGQNVTFRCDPISEHNRLYWYRQTLGQGPEFLTYFQNEAQLEKSRLLSDRFSAERPKGSFSTLEIQRTEQGDSAMYLCASSRSLGAYNEQFFGPGTRLTVL.

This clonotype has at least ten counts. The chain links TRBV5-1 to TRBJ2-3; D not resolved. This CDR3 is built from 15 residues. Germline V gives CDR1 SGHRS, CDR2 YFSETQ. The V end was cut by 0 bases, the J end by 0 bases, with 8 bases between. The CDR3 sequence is CASSLGADSTDTQYF. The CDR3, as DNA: TGCGCCAGCAGCTTGGGGGCGGACAGCACAGATACGCAGTATTTT.

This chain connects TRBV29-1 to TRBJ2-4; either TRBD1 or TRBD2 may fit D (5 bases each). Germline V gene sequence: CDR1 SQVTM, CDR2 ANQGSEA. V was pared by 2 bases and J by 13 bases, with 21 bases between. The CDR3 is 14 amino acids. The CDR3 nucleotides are TGCAGCGTTGAATCGAGGACTGGCAGAGGGGAGCAGTACTTC. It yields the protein CSVESRTGRGEQYF.